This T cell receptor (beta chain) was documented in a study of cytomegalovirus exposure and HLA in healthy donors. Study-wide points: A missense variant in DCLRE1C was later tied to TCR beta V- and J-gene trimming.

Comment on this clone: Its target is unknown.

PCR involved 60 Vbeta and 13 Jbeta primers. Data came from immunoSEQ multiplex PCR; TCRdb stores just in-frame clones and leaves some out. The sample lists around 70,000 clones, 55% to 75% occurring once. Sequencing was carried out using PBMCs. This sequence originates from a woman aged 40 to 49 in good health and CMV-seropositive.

CDR3 protein: CASSRQGRLPQHF. The CDR3 DNA is TGTGCCAGCAGCAGACAGGGTCGACTGCCCCAGCATTTT. The rearrangement joins TRBV6-5 to TRBJ1-5; 7 bases match TRBD1. V lost 6 bases to trimming and J lost 9 bases; unmatched junction nucleotides: 8. Germline values: CDR1 MNHEY, CDR2 SVGAGI. The CDR3 has 13 residues.